The 25 T cell receptor beta chains below were found in one sample sequenced in a study of CD8 T cells in Susac syndrome. A quantity of about 0.5 to 1 ug RNA underwent reverse transcription using random hexamers. TCRdb analysed the immunoSEQ multiplex PCR reads with MiXCR anew, one entry per CDR3 protein. Of fewer than 200,000 distinct CDR3 sequences detected, more than 85% appear once; the ten largest clones hold 0.087%. Sequencing used CD4+ T cells from PBMCs. These receptors were collected from a human donor with Susac syndrome.

The chain carries TRBV3-1 and TRBJ1-2, with D possibly matching TRBD1 (5 bases). Trimming shortened V by 4 bases and J by 1 base, and 16 bases separated the two germline ends. The germline V gene has CDR1 LGHDT and CDR2 YNNKEL (reference sequence). CDR3 length: 16 amino acids. CDR3 DNA sequence: TGTGCCAGCAGCCGAATTCAGGGACGGTATAACTATGGCTACACCTTC. Translation: CASSRIQGRYNYGYTF.

The chain joins TRBV2 to TRBJ2-1, with 7 nucleotides matching TRBD2. Germline-derived CDR1 and CDR2 are SNHLY and FYNNEI. The CDR3 is made up of 14 amino acids. The junction had 7 bases not matched to a gene; V was cut back by 7 bases and J by 4 bases. CDR3 region: CASIKTSEYNEQFF. CDR3 DNA sequence: TGTGCCAGCATTAAAACTAGCGAGTACAATGAGCAGTTCTTC.

V usage is TRBV30 and J usage is TRBJ2-7; 11 bases are shared with TRBD1. In germline, CDR1 is GTSNPN, CDR2 SVGIG (reference sequence). The length of the CDR3 is 15 residues. Trimming cost V 2 bases and J 4 bases; bases outside gene matches: 7. The CDR3 nucleotides read TGTGCCTGGAGTAGGGGGACAGGGGGAATTTACGAGCAGTACTTC. This sequence encodes CAWSRGTGGIYEQYF.

The rearrangement joins TRBV3-1 to TRBJ2-5, with 10 nucleotides matching TRBD2. Trimming at V came to 4 bases and at J to 1 base, leaving 9 bases not matched to a gene. Germline V gene data show CDR1 as LGHDT and CDR2 as YNNKEL (reference sequence). The CDR3 has 17 amino acids. CDR3 in DNA: TGTGCCAGCAGCCTTGACAGCGGGGGGGCCCTCCAAGAGACCCAGTACTTC. Its protein product is CASSLDSGGALQETQYF.

V usage is TRBV30 and J usage is TRBJ2-3; tentatively, D is TRBD1 (6 bases). V gave up 4 bases and J gave up 2 bases, with 13 bases separating them. CDR3 length equals 14 residues. The V gene's germline CDR1 is GTSNPN and CDR2 SVGIG (reference sequence). The CDR3, as DNA: TGTGCCTGGACCACGGACAGATTCACAGATACGCAGTATTTT. Protein sequence: CAWTTDRFTDTQYF.

The chain employs TRBV7-8 and TRBJ1-2; 10 bases are a match to TRBD1. The germline V gene has CDR1 SGHVS and CDR2 FQNEAQ. V dropped 5 bases and J dropped 4; count of bases not matched to a gene: 7. The CDR3 is made up of 15 amino acids. CDR3: CASSPRGQGSYGYTF. The CDR3 coding sequence is TGTGCCAGCAGCCCAAGGGGACAGGGGTCCTATGGCTACACCTTC.

The chain uses TRBV12-3 or TRBV12-4 and TRBJ2-3; 7 bases fit TRBD1. V shed 5 bases, J shed 2 bases, and the junction held 10 bases outside the gene matches. This CDR3 is built from 16 residues. In DNA, the CDR3 is TGTGCCAGCAGTCCCCTTACAGGGGTACTCACAGATACGCAGTATTTT. Its translation: CASSPLTGVLTDTQYF.

This chain joins TRBV12-3 or TRBV12-4 and TRBJ2-1; 7 bases agree with TRBD2. V lost 3 bases and J lost 6; bases outside the gene matches: 14. The CDR3 totals 17 residues. CDR3 coding DNA: TGTGCCAGCAGTTTGATGGGCGGGAGATTTTTGGGCAATGAGCAGTTCTTC. It specifies CASSLMGGRFLGNEQFF.

The gene calls are TRBV18 and TRBJ2-2, with D unresolved. This CDR3 has 15 amino acids. Germline CDR1 KGHSH, CDR2 LQKENI. The V gene lost 0 bases and the J gene lost 6 bases, with 11 bases spanning the gap. CDR3 sequence: CASSPPTRAAGELFF. The CDR3, as DNA: TGTGCCAGCTCACCACCCACACGCGCGGCCGGGGAGCTGTTTTTT. The variable domain in full, with the rest retrieved from reference TRBV18 and TRBJ2-2, is NAGVMQNPRHLVRRRGQEARLRCSPMKGHSHVYWYRQLPEEGLKFMVYLQKENIIDESGMPKERFSAEFPKEGPSILRIQQVVRGDSAAYFCASSPPTRAAGELFFGEGSRLTVL.

The J gene is TRBJ1-4, the V gene TRBV5-1; 7 nucleotides align to TRBD1. Trimming removed 5 bases from V and 7 bases from J; junction bases left unmatched: 8. Germline CDR1 and CDR2: SGHRS and YFSETQ. The CDR3 totals 14 residues. CDR3 amino acids: CASRDRQGSEKLFF. CDR3 nucleotides: TGCGCCAGCAGGGACAGACAGGGATCTGAAAAACTGTTTTTT.

J is TRBJ1-2 and V is TRBV29-1; D remains unclear. Germline CDR1 SQVTM, CDR2 ANQGSEA. The CDR3 is 11 amino acids. Trimming removed 1 base from V and 5 bases from J, with 5 bases in between. The CDR3 loop reads CSVEVGYGYTF. CDR3 nucleotides: TGCAGCGTTGAAGTCGGGTATGGCTACACCTTC.

The V gene is TRBV7-2, the J gene TRBJ2-5; 7 nucleotides align to TRBD2. V shed 4 bases and J 5 bases; nucleotides not matched to a gene: 7. The germline V gene encodes CDR1 SGHTA and CDR2 FQGNSA. The CDR3 totals 14 residues. The CDR3 loop is CASSSRRGSETQYF. CDR3 DNA: TGTGCCAGCAGCTCCCGTCGCGGGAGTGAGACCCAGTACTTC.

This clonotype was detected only a few times. This chain joins TRBV11-3 and TRBJ2-1, with 10 nucleotides matching TRBD1. CDR1 and CDR2 (germline): SGHNT, YENEEA. After removal of 5 bases from V and 6 bases from J, the junction contained 10 bases not matched to a gene. CDR3 size: 16 residues. DNA for the CDR3: TGTGCCAGCAGCCTCATCGGGGACAGGGGTGGCAATGAGCAGTTCTTC. Translating gives CASSLIGDRGGNEQFF.

This sequence joins TRBV5-1 and TRBJ2-7; 8 nucleotides line up with TRBD1. Germline trimming cut 0 bases from V and 1 base from J; bases unmatched to any gene: 9. The germline gives CDR1 SGHRS, CDR2 YFSETQ. The CDR3 sequence is 17 residues long. CDR3 sequence reads: CASSLASRTGGSYEQYF. Written as DNA, the CDR3 is TGCGCCAGCAGCTTGGCATCACGTACAGGGGGGTCCTACGAGCAGTACTTC.

The chain joins TRBV20-1 to TRBJ2-1; TRBD1 matches at 9 bases. Germline CDR1 reads DFQATT; CDR2 reads SNEGSKA (reference sequence). This CDR3 has 13 amino acids. With V trimmed by 5 bases and J by 7 bases, 6 bases remained unmatched. In DNA, the CDR3 is TGCAGTGCTTTTCGGACAGGGGTAAATGAGCAGTTCTTC. Translated, it gives CSAFRTGVNEQFF.

This clonotype was recorded only once. The V gene is TRBV20-1, the J gene TRBJ2-5; 7 bases are shared with TRBD2. J was trimmed by 5 bases and V by 3 bases; bases with no gene match: 9. The germline gives CDR1 DFQATT, CDR2 SNEGSKA (reference sequence). The CDR3 totals 14 residues. The CDR3 loop reads CSAREVSGGETQYF. CDR3 DNA sequence: TGCAGTGCTAGGGAAGTTTCCGGGGGGGAGACCCAGTACTTC.

This clonotype was seen only once. This chain connects TRBV12-3 or TRBV12-4 to TRBJ2-2; 8 nucleotides match TRBD2. V trimming: 3 bases; J trimming: 7 bases; junction bases outside the gene matches: 7. This CDR3 contains 15 residues. The CDR3 protein is CASSFNGGAIGELFF. The CDR3 nucleotides are TGTGCCAGCAGTTTTAACGGGGGGGCTATCGGGGAGCTGTTTTTT.

The V and J genes are TRBV5-1 and TRBJ2-5, with 7 bases that match TRBD2. The CDR3 length is 16 residues. The V and J ends lost 0 bases and 1 base, in that order; junction bases with no gene match: 6. Germline values: CDR1 SGHRS, CDR2 YFSETQ. DNA of the CDR3: TGCGCCAGCAGCTTGGTTCTAGCGGATCGCCAAGAGACCCAGTACTTC. This codes for CASSLVLADRQETQYF.

This clonotype appeared a single time. J is TRBJ1-2 and V is TRBV13; no firm D call. The length of the CDR3 is 12 residues. The V gene's germline CDR1 is PRHDT and CDR2 FYEKMQ (reference sequence). V dropped 2 bases and J dropped 5 bases, with 6 bases sitting between them. CDR3 DNA: TGTGCCAGCAGCTTATACGGTTATGGCTACACCTTC. As protein: CASSLYGYGYTF.

This chain uses TRBV5-1 with TRBJ2-4, with 10 bases matching TRBD1. Germline V lookup: CDR1 SGHRS, CDR2 YFSETQ. Trimming at V came to 0 bases and at J to 9 bases, leaving 3 bases not matched to a gene. The CDR3 covers 14 residues. The CDR3 reads CASSLEGTGVIQYF. DNA for the CDR3: TGCGCCAGCAGCTTGGAGGGGACAGGGGTCATTCAGTACTTC. The complete variable domain, with remaining parts taken from reference TRBV5-1 and TRBJ2-4, reads KAGVTQTPRYLIKTRGQQVTLSCSPISGHRSVSWYQQTPGQGLQFLFEYFSETQRNKGNFPGRFSGRQFSNSRSEMNVSTLELGDSALYLCASSLEGTGVIQYFGAGTRLSVL.

The V gene is TRBV5-1, the J gene TRBJ2-2, with D uncertain. The germline V gene has CDR1 SGHRS and CDR2 YFSETQ. The CDR3 length is 15 residues. V was clipped by 2 bases and J by 0 bases, with 8 bases between them. The CDR3 loop is CASSLDGPNTGELFF. The CDR3 nucleotides are TGCGCCAGCAGCTTAGACGGTCCGAACACCGGGGAGCTGTTTTTT.

The chain uses TRBV5-6 and TRBJ2-7; 7 nucleotides line up with TRBD1. The V gene's germline CDR1 is SGHDT and CDR2 YYEEEE. There are 14 residues in the CDR3. V lost 4 bases to trimming and J lost 2 bases; unmatched junction nucleotides: 6. CDR3 in DNA: TGTGCCAGCAGCGGGGCCGGGACAGCCTACGAGCAGTACTTC. Translating it yields CASSGAGTAYEQYF.

CDR3 amino acids: CASKNPSGGSHEQFF. The DNA of the CDR3 is TGCGCCAGCAAAAATCCTAGCGGGGGGTCCCATGAGCAGTTCTTC. This chain links TRBV5-1 with TRBJ2-1, with TRBD2 identical over 11 bases. The CDR3 spans 15 residues. Germline CDR1 SGHRS, CDR2 YFSETQ. The J segment lost 8 bases and the V segment lost 6 bases, leaving 10 bases of the junction unmatched.

The chain has TRBV18 and TRBJ2-1; D is perhaps TRBD2 (7 bases). Trimming cost V 3 bases and J 4 bases, with 13 bases left between them. The V gene's germline CDR1 is KGHSH and CDR2 LQKENI. CDR3 length: 15 residues. The CDR3 nucleotides read TGTGCCAGCTCACCGGGGGGGCCCAGTTACAATGAGCAGTTCTTC. Its translation: CASSPGGPSYNEQFF.

J is TRBJ2-5 and V is TRBV10-3; TRBD2 matches 10 bases. The J segment lost 2 bases and the V segment lost 6 bases, leaving 6 bases of the junction unmatched. The length of the CDR3 is 15 residues. Germline loops: CDR1 ENHRY, CDR2 SYGVKD. CDR3 residues: CAISSRTSGQETQYF. The CDR3 DNA is TGTGCCATCAGCTCAAGGACTAGCGGACAAGAGACCCAGTACTTC.